These T cell receptor beta chains were read from a single sample in a study of radiotherapy plus CTLA-4 blockade in lung cancer. TCRdb's table, derived via immunoSEQ multiplex PCR, lists solely in-frame clones and lacks some. The table includes roughly 90,000 clones, roughly 80% detected once. The sequences come from peripheral blood, collected from a patient treated with radiotherapy plus ipilimumab. The receptors were sampled from a human donor with non-small cell lung cancer that progressed on radiotherapy plus ipilimumab. Both conserved end residues are part of each CDR3. The order of the fields is D gene, clone size, J gene, V gene, CDR3 DNA, CDR3 protein. D genes are given only for firm matches. A clone size is listed for some rows: how often the clone was seen (once, few, many), or a class if it is expanded.

D gene: .; clone size: .; J gene: TRBJ1-3; V gene: TRBV2; CDR3 DNA: TGTGCCAGCAGTGAAGGAGGGGGTATCTCTGGAAACACCATATATTTT; CDR3 protein: CASSEGGGISGNTIYF
D gene: .; clone size: .; J gene: TRBJ2-1; V gene: TRBV28; CDR3 DNA: TGTGCCAGCAGTTTTTTGAGGGCGAGCTCCTACAATGAGCAGTTCTTC; CDR3 protein: CASSFLRASSYNEQFF
D gene: .; clone size: .; J gene: TRBJ2-5; V gene: TRBV5-4; CDR3 DNA: TGTGCCAGCAGCTTGGCTGGCAGACAAGAGACCCAGTACTTC; CDR3 protein: CASSLAGRQETQYF
D gene: .; clone size: .; J gene: TRBJ1-1; V gene: TRBV6-6; CDR3 DNA: TGTGCCAGCAAATTTGGGGTCGTGGACACTGAAGCTTTCTTT; CDR3 protein: CASKFGVVDTEAFF
D gene: .; clone size: .; J gene: TRBJ1-1; V gene: TRBV6-5; CDR3 DNA: TGTGCCAGCAGCACTTACACACTAAACACTGAAGCTTTCTTT; CDR3 protein: CASSTYTLNTEAFF
D gene: .; clone size: .; J gene: TRBJ2-1; V gene: TRBV20-1; CDR3 DNA: TGCAGTGCTAGAGATAGACATGAGCAGTTCTTC; CDR3 protein: CSARDRHEQFF
D gene: .; clone size: .; J gene: TRBJ2-2; V gene: TRBV5-4; CDR3 DNA: TGTGCCAGCAGCTTACGGGGGGCAACCGGGGAGCTGTTTTTT; CDR3 protein: CASSLRGATGELFF
D gene: .; clone size: .; J gene: TRBJ2-5; V gene: TRBV7-2; CDR3 DNA: TGTGCCAGCCTTGGAGGAGAGACCCAGTACTTC; CDR3 protein: CASLGGETQYF
D gene: .; clone size: .; J gene: TRBJ2-7; V gene: TRBV7-8; CDR3 DNA: TGTGCCAGCAGCTTAGTTCGGGGGAGCTCCTACGAGCAGTACTTC; CDR3 protein: CASSLVRGSSYEQYF
D gene: .; clone size: .; J gene: TRBJ2-2; V gene: TRBV7-2; CDR3 DNA: TGTGCCAGCAGCTTAGGGGGGACGACAGGCCCTAATACCGGGGAGCTGTTTTTT; CDR3 protein: CASSLGGTTGPNTGELFF
D gene: .; clone size: once; J gene: TRBJ1-5; V gene: TRBV28; CDR3 DNA: TGTGCCAGCAGATTCAATACTCAGCCCCAGCATTTT; CDR3 protein: CASRFNTQPQHF
D gene: .; clone size: .; J gene: TRBJ1-1; V gene: TRBV5-1; CDR3 DNA: TGCGCCAGCAGCCTTCTTGACGGGAACACTGAAGCTTTCTTT; CDR3 protein: CASSLLDGNTEAFF
D gene: TRBD2; clone size: .; J gene: TRBJ2-3; V gene: TRBV6-1; CDR3 DNA: TGTGCCAGCAGTGAACAGATACTAGCGGATAACACAGATACGCAGTATTTT; CDR3 protein: CASSEQILADNTDTQYF
D gene: TRBD2; clone size: few; J gene: TRBJ2-7; V gene: TRBV4-1; CDR3 DNA: TGCGCCAGCAGCCAAGGGGGCGGGAGGGCCATTTACGAGCAGTACTTC; CDR3 protein: CASSQGGGRAIYEQYF
D gene: TRBD1; clone size: .; J gene: TRBJ1-3; V gene: TRBV9; CDR3 DNA: TGTGCCAGCAGCGATGGGACAGGCCACTCTGGAAACACCATATATTTT; CDR3 protein: CASSDGTGHSGNTIYF
D gene: .; clone size: once; J gene: TRBJ2-1; V gene: TRBV5-8; CDR3 DNA: TGTGCCAGCAGCTTGAGGATATCGGGGGTCAATGAGCAGTTCTTC; CDR3 protein: CASSLRISGVNEQFF
D gene: .; clone size: .; J gene: TRBJ2-2; V gene: TRBV19; CDR3 DNA: TGTGCCAGTAGTAAGCAGCAGGGGAGATGGGACACCGGGGAGCTGTTTTTT; CDR3 protein: CASSKQQGRWDTGELFF
D gene: TRBD1; clone size: once; J gene: TRBJ2-1; V gene: TRBV6-1; CDR3 DNA: TGTGCCAGCAGTGAACGGGGACAGGGGGCCTACAATGAGCAGTTCTTC; CDR3 protein: CASSERGQGAYNEQFF
D gene: .; clone size: .; J gene: TRBJ1-1; V gene: TRBV7-3; CDR3 DNA: TGTGCCAGCAGCACCACAGCGAACACTGAAGCTTTCTTT; CDR3 protein: CASSTTANTEAFF